The T cell receptor (beta chain) under discussion was sequenced for a study of post-analysis software for immune sequencing data (dated by TCRdb to the mid-2010s). In the study overall: The recorded disease courses included relapsing-remitting, secondary progressive and progressive-relapsing multiple sclerosis, and some patients had no subtype annotation. A subset of samples was prepared in parallel using single-end sample barcoding, then pooled and co-amplified after Illumina adapter ligation. The patient repertoires were set against about 12 previously published healthy control repertoires from donors whose ages ranged from about 6 to 25 years.

Here is what the overall study found, with its caveats: The multiple sclerosis patient group was slightly younger than the control group. Multiple sclerosis patients had significantly lower normalized Chao1 diversity than controls, a result that suggests substantial peripheral T-cell clonal expansion. When samples were clustered directly using the F measure, samples prepared in the same batch co-clustered strongly, which prompted a batch-effect correction.

Library construction relied on PCR. Reads for this sample came from an Illumina HiSeq 2500. To reduce PCR and sequencing biases, unique molecular identifiers were incorporated into the TCR beta cDNA libraries. Some 500,000 cDNA molecules were obtained for every 1 to 10 million input T cells, so each molecule roughly corresponded to one T cell. The patient libraries were prepared and sequenced using the same protocol as the earlier healthy control dataset. Within a given batch, samples were prepared together, multiplexed and sequenced on the same HiSeq lane. On the study's bioinformatics: MIGEC handled the raw barcoded reads, throwing out single-read molecular identifier groups before consensus assembly and CDR3 extraction. VDJtools was used for post-analysis of the clonotype tables, with diversity normalized by down-sampling every dataset to the smallest sample size. To correct batch-related cross-sample contamination, repertoire overlap clustering matched CDR3 amino acid sequences but not nucleotide sequences. TCRdb itself trimmed the public reads at Q25 with fastp, ran MiXCR and retained productive beta chains. Rows are unified per CDR3 protein, each entry keeping the most common DNA and genes. In this record, the V and J calls reflect TCRdb's handling and not the investigators' own analysis. The sample records about 460,000 distinct CDR3 sequences, roughly 45% of which are singletons. The ten largest clones capture around an eighth of the sample.

This clonotype was recorded only once. This clone's antigen is unknown. Base qualities were left out, and no much larger clone turns up one base away. To demonstrate the VDJtools post-analysis software, the study profiled TCR beta repertoires from the peripheral blood of approximately twelve young patients with multiple sclerosis. The multiple sclerosis patients were children and adolescents between roughly 6 and 16 years of age. The sequence derives from a girl under 18 with multiple sclerosis. Sequencing input: blood.

The CDR3 reads as follows: CSARTSGARWWQYF. The DNA reads TGCAGTGCTAGGACTAGCGGGGCGAGGTGGTGGCAGTACTTC. Recombination joined TRBV20-1 with TRBJ2-5, with 11 bases in between that match TRBD2. Clipping removes 3 bases from V and 11 bases from J, with 11 as the unmatched junction base count. Counted from cysteine to phenylalanine, this CDR3 has 14 amino acids. Solely the CDR3 DNA is kept, with 42 bases framed from the first base. CDR1 is given as DFQATT and CDR2 as SNEGSKA, both from the germline V gene (reference sequence).